This is a list of T cell receptor beta chains from one sample in a study of T cell repertoires and Cas9 in healthy adults. Profiling relied on immunoSEQ multiplex PCR, and the TCRdb table lists in-frame clones only, not all of them. In the table there are 20,000 to 25,000 clones, 85% to 95% of which are singletons. Sequenced sample: CD4+ effector T cells (CD127+, CD25-, CD137-, CD154-) from PBMCs; culture status not recorded. Receptors were obtained from a human donor in good health. Both conserved end residues are part of each CDR3. Each record gives: J gene, V gene, CDR3 protein.

J: TRBJ1-4
V: TRBV10-3
CDR3: CAISGDLGEKLFF

J: TRBJ1-4
V: TRBV19
CDR3: CASSTGTGIYEKLFF

J: TRBJ1-2
V: TRBV5-6
CDR3: CASSLRQAPYGYTF

J: TRBJ2-5
V: TRBV18
CDR3: CASSPSQGRETQYF

J: TRBJ2-3
V: TRBV7-2
CDR3: CASSFTRGAHSTDTQYF

J: TRBJ1-3
V: TRBV6-5
CDR3: CASSYSRFTGNTIYF

J: TRBJ2-3
V: TRBV9
CDR3: CASSVAAWTRAGGSTDTQYF

J: TRBJ2-3
V: TRBV7-6
CDR3: CASSYKRDSPHQVLEQYF

J: TRBJ1-5
V: TRBV2
CDR3: CASTWSSNQPQHF

J: TRBJ2-1
V: TRBV7-9
CDR3: CASSLAESSYNEQFF

J: TRBJ1-1
V: TRBV19
CDR3: CASSIDLALTGRIKAFF

J: TRBJ1-1
V: TRBV6-5
CDR3: CASSRGASTEAFF

J: TRBJ2-1
V: TRBV30
CDR3: CAWSRGSSSYNEQFF

J: TRBJ2-3
V: TRBV28
CDR3: CASSFPGTGTDTQYF

J: TRBJ1-4
V: TRBV28
CDR3: CASRTGGAWEKLFF

J: TRBJ1-5
V: TRBV30
CDR3: CAWGQQGNQPQHF

J: TRBJ2-3
V: TRBV15
CDR3: CATSRFTSRDTQYF

J: TRBJ1-2
V: TRBV7-9
CDR3: CASCLGQPAGYTF

J: TRBJ2-1
V: TRBV13
CDR3: CASSLSGRLAGFKGHNEQFF

J: TRBJ2-7
V: TRBV7-3
CDR3: CASSLRRIYEQYF

J: TRBJ1-6
V: TRBV15
CDR3: CATSRDQGARSPLHF

J: TRBJ2-3
V: TRBV12-5
CDR3: CASGLGSPTDTQYF

J: TRBJ1-1
V: TRBV7-2
CDR3: CASSLGDRRNTEAFF

J: TRBJ2-3
V: TRBV11-2
CDR3: CASSLGLAGGTDTQYF

J: TRBJ1-2
V: TRBV2
CDR3: CASSEAAGFGYTF

J: TRBJ1-2
V: TRBV28
CDR3: CASSFERAYGYTF

J: TRBJ1-5
V: TRBV6-1
CDR3: CASSEWDGSNQPQHF